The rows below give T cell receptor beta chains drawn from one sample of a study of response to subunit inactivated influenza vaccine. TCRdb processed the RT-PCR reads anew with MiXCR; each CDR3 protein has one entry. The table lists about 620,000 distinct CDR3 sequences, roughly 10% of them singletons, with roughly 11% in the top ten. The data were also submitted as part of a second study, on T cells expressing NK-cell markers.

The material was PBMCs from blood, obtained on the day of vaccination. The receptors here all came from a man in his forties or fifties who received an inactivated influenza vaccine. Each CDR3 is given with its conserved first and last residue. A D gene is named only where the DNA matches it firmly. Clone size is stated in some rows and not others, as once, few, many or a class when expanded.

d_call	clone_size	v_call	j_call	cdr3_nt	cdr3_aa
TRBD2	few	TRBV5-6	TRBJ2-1	TGTGCCAGCAGCTTGGTGGGGGAGGGTTCCTACAATGAGCAGTTCTTC	CASSLVGEGSYNEQFF
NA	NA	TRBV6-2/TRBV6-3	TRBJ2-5	TGTGCCAGCAGTTACGGGCCTAGCCGTCCTTCCCAGTACTTC	CASSYGPSRPSQYF
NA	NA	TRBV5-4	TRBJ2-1	TGTGCCAGCAGCTCCCGAGAGGCCAGCTCCTACAATGAGCAGTTCTTC	CASSSREASSYNEQFF
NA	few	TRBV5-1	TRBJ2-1	TGCGCCAGCAGCCCCGGACGGCACGCATACAATGAGCAGTTCTTC	CASSPGRHAYNEQFF
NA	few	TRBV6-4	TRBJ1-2	TGTGCCAGCAGTGACGGGGGGGGCTATGGCTACACCTTC	CASSDGGGYGYTF
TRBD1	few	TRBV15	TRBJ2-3	TGTGCCACCAGCAGAGAACAGGGGGCAGGCACAGATACGCAGTATTTT	CATSREQGAGTDTQYF
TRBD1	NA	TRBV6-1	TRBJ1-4	TGTGCCAGCACCGCGAGAAGACAGGGTTTTGAAAAACTGTTTTTT	CASTARRQGFEKLFF
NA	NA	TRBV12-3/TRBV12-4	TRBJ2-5	TGTGCCAGCAGTTTAGCGAGAGCCCAAGAGACCCAGTACTTC	CASSLARAQETQYF
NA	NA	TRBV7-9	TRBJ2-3	TGTGCCAGCAGCCGGTGGGGTAAAGCAGATACGCAGTATTTT	CASSRWGKADTQYF
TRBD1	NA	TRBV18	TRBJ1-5	TGTGCCAGCTCTCAGGGACAGGGCTGGACTCAGCCCCAGCATTTT	CASSQGQGWTQPQHF
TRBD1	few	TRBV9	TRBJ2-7	TGTGCCAGCAGCCCGGGACAGGGGGCGATTTCCTACGAGCAGTACTTC	CASSPGQGAISYEQYF
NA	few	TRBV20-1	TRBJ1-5	TGCAGTGCCAAACATAGCAATCAGCCCCAGCATTTT	CSAKHSNQPQHF
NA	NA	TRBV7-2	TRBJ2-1	TGTGCCAGCAGCTTTTACAGGAGCTCCTACAATGAGCAGTTCTTC	CASSFYRSSYNEQFF
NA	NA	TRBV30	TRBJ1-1	TGTGCCGGAGCAGGGAACACTGAAGCTTTCTTT	CAGAGNTEAFF
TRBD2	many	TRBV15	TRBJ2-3	TGTGCCACCAGCAGAGATTTGGTAGCGGGGATGCAACAGGATACGCAGTATTTT	CATSRDLVAGMQQDTQYF
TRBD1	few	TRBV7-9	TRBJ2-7	TGTGCCACCTCGCGATCGACAGGGGGATCCTACGAGCAGTACTTC	CATSRSTGGSYEQYF
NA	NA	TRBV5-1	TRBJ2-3	TGCGCCAGCCGACTCGGCGGGGCGCCCACAGATACGCAGTATTTT	CASRLGGAPTDTQYF
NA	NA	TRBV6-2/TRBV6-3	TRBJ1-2	TGTGCCAGCAGCTTGACGAGACAGGCCCACTATGGCTACACCTTC	CASSLTRQAHYGYTF
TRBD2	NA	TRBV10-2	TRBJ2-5	TGCGCCAGCAGTGGGACTAGCTTGAGAGTTGGAGAGACCCAGTACTTC	CASSGTSLRVGETQYF
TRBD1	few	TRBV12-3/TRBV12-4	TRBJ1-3	TGTGCCAGCAGTTTAGCGGGACAGAGCTCTGGAAACACCATATATTTT	CASSLAGQSSGNTIYF
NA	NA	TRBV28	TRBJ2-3	TGTGCCAGCAGTCTCTTATCTACCTCCTACGATCAGTATTTT	CASSLLSTSYDQYF
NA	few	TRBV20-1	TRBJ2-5	TGCAGTGCTAGGGATAGCCAGGGGTTTCAAGAGACCCAGTACTTC	CSARDSQGFQETQYF
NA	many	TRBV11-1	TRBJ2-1	TGTGCCAGCAGCTTCCGAGGGAACTACAATGAGCAGTTCTTC	CASSFRGNYNEQFF
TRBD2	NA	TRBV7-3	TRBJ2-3	TGTGCCAGCAGCTTAATGGCTAGCGGGAGTGGGGCGGATACGCAGTATTTT	CASSLMASGSGADTQYF
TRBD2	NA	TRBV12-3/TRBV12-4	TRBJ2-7	TGTGCCAGCAGTTTATCTAGCGGGAGCCACGAGCAGTACTTC	CASSLSSGSHEQYF
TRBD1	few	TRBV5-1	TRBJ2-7	TGCGCCAGCAGCGCTAACCGGCAGGGACAGGGGACCGATGAGCAGTACTTC	CASSANRQGQGTDEQYF
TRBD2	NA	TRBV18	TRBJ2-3	TGTGCCAGCTCACGATCATCTAGCGGGGGGGCCACAGATACGCAGTATTTT	CASSRSSSGGATDTQYF
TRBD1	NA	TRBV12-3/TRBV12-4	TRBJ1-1	TGTGCCAGCAGTTTGACAGGGGGATTGAACACTGAAGCTTTCTTT	CASSLTGGLNTEAFF
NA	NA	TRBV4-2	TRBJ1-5	TGTGCCAGCAGCCAAGATCTCTCCAGTAATCAGCCCCAGCATTTT	CASSQDLSSNQPQHF
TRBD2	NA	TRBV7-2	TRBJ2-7	TGTGCCAGCAGCTTGGAGCGGGGCAGCTCCTACGAGCAGTACTTC	CASSLERGSSYEQYF
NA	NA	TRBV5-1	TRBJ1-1	TGCGCCAGCAGCCCGGGGGGGTTTATGAACACTGAAGCTTTCTTT	CASSPGGFMNTEAFF
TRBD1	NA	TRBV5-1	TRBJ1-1	TGCGCCAGCAGCCCGGGACAGCGGCAGTCTGAAGCTTTCTTT	CASSPGQRQSEAFF
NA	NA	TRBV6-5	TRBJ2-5	TGTGCCAGCAGTTACTCCGATGGAGGACAAGAGACCCAGTACTTC	CASSYSDGGQETQYF
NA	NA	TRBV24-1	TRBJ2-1	TGTGCCACCAGTGACCAAAGTGGGGGCTACAATGAGCAGTTCTTC	CATSDQSGGYNEQFF
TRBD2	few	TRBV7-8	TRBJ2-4	TGTGCCAGCAGCCAAGCCGCGGGGGGGATCAAAGCCAAAAACATTCAGTACTTC	CASSQAAGGIKAKNIQYF
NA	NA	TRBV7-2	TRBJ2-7	TGTGCCAGCAGCTTAGTTAGGGGGAAGTACGAGCAGTACTTC	CASSLVRGKYEQYF
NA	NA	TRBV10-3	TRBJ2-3	TGTGCCATCTCAAACAGGGAATCTTCCGATACGCAGTATTTT	CAISNRESSDTQYF
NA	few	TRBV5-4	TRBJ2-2	TGTGCCAGCAGCCCCGGAGAGAGAAGGACAACCGGGGAGCTGTTTTTT	CASSPGERRTTGELFF
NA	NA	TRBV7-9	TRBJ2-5	TGTGCCAGCAGCTATCTGGTGGAATACCAAGAGACCCAGTACTTC	CASSYLVEYQETQYF
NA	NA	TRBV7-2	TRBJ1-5	TGTGCCAGCAGCCCCACAGATAATCAGCCCCAGCATTTT	CASSPTDNQPQHF